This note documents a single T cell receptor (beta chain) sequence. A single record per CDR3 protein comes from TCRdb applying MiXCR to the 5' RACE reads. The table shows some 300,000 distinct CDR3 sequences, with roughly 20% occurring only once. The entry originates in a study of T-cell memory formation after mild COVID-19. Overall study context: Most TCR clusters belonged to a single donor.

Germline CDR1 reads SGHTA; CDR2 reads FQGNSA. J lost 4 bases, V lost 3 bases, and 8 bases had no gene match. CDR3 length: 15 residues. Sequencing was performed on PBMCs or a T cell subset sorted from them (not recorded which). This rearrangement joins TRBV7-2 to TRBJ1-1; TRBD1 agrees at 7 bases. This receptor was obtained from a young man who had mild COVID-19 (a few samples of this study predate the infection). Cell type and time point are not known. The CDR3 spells CASSFSGGLSTEAFF. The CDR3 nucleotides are TGTGCCAGCAGCTTTTCAGGGGGGTTAAGCACTGAAGCTTTCTTT.